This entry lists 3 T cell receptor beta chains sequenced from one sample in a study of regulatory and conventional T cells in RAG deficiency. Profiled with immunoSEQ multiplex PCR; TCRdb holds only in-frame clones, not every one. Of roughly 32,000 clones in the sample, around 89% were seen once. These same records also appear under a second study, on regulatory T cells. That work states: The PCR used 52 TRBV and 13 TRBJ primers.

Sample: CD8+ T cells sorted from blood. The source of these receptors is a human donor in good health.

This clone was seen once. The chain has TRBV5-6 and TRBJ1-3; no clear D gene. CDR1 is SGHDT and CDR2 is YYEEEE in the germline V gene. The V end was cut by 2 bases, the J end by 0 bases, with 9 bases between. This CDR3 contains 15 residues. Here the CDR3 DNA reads TGTGCCAGCAGCTTAGTAACCAGCTCTGGAAACACCATATATTTT. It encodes CASSLVTSSGNTIYF.

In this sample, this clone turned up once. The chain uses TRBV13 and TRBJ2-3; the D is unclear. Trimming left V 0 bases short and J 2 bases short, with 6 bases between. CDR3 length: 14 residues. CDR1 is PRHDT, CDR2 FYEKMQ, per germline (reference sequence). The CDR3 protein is CASSLGVATDTQYF. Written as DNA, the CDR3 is TGTGCCAGCAGCTTAGGGGTAGCCACAGATACGCAGTATTTT.

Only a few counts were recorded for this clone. DNA of the CDR3: TGCGCCAGCGGGACTAGCGGTGGGAATGAGCAGTTCTTC. Its protein product is CASGTSGGNEQFF. This chain uses TRBV5-1 with TRBJ2-1, with TRBD2 identical over 11 bases. CDR1 and CDR2 (germline): SGHRS, YFSETQ. The CDR3 is made up of 13 amino acids. V shed 7 bases, J shed 7 bases, and the junction held 4 bases outside the gene matches.